The 21 T cell receptor beta chains below all came from one sample that was sequenced in a study of blood T cell repertoires in COVID-19. TCRdb's copy holds only in-frame clones and misses some; the assay was immunoSEQ multiplex PCR. Of about 180,000 clones listed, more than 70% are singletons. Sample: peripheral blood. The receptors come from a person aged 70 to 80 with COVID-19, enrolled during active disease.

The rearrangement joins TRBV7-9 to TRBJ2-4, with TRBD1 matching 9 bases. Germline V gene sequence: CDR1 SEHNR, CDR2 FQNEAQ (reference sequence). V lost 1 base and J lost 8; bases outside the gene matches: 3. The CDR3 runs to 14 residues. The CDR3, as DNA: TGTGCCAGCAGCTTAGGGGACAGGGTTGACATTCAGTACTTC. It specifies CASSLGDRVDIQYF.

This clone was picked up a small number of times. The same CDR3 is also encoded by other DNA sequences in this sample. The chain has TRBV13 and TRBJ2-1; 9 nucleotides align to TRBD1. The germline V gene encodes CDR1 PRHDT and CDR2 FYEKMQ (reference sequence). V dropped 1 base and J dropped 7; count of bases not matched to a gene: 8. The CDR3 sequence is 16 residues long. CDR3: CASSLVGDRVRNEQFF. The CDR3 DNA follows: TGTGCCAGCAGCTTAGTAGGGGACAGGGTGAGGAATGAGCAGTTCTTC.

This chain links TRBV5-1 with TRBJ1-1; 9 bases are shared with TRBD1. Trimming took 1 base from V and 11 from J; bases not matched to a gene: 6. Germline CDR1 and CDR2: SGHRS and YFSETQ. This CDR3 is built from 13 residues. The CDR3 DNA sequence: TGCGCCAGCAGCTTGCACGACAGGGGGTGGGCTTTCTTT. This encodes CASSLHDRGWAFF.

This chain joins TRBV28 and TRBJ1-5; 8 bases agree with TRBD1. Germline loops: CDR1 MDHEN, CDR2 SYDVKM. This CDR3 region has 18 residues. V shed 6 bases and J 0 bases; nucleotides not matched to a gene: 13. DNA of the CDR3: TGTGCCAGCAGGACAAGGCCACAGGGGGTCAATAGCAATCAGCCCCAGCATTTT. Its translation: CASRTRPQGVNSNQPQHF. Drawing the rest from reference TRBV28 and TRBJ1-5, the complete variable domain is DVKVTQSSRYLVKRTGEKVFLECVQDMDHENMFWYRQDPGLGLRLIYFSYDVKMKEKGDIPEGYSVSREKKERFSLILESASTNQTSMYLCASRTRPQGVNSNQPQHFGDGTRLSIL.

This chain links TRBV12-3 or TRBV12-4 with TRBJ1-1; unclear D gene. The CDR3 is 13 residues long. Trimming pared 3 bases from V and 12 bases from J, leaving 17 bases between. The CDR3 here is CASSFNTLARSFF. The CDR3 bases are TGTGCCAGCAGTTTTAACACCCTCGCGAGGTCTTTCTTT.

J is TRBJ1-5 and V is TRBV4-2, with D perhaps TRBD1 (6 bases). This CDR3 region has 17 residues. Trimming pared 0 bases from V and 4 bases from J, leaving 16 bases between. Germline loops: CDR1 LGHNA, CDR2 YNFKEQ. CDR3 nucleotides: TGTGCCAGCAGCCAAGATGAGTGGCAGGGGAGAAATCAGCCCCAGCATTTT. Translation: CASSQDEWQGRNQPQHF.

This chain links TRBV6-2 or TRBV6-3 with TRBJ2-7, with TRBD1 matching over 7 bases. This CDR3 is built from 16 residues. V trimming: 4 bases; J trimming: 0 bases; junction bases outside the gene matches: 9. Germline assignment: CDR1 MNHEY and CDR2 SVGEGT. The CDR3 loop reads CASSSDPGQSSYEQYF. Written as DNA, the CDR3 is TGTGCCAGCAGTTCCGATCCGGGACAGAGCTCCTACGAGCAGTACTTC.

V gene TRBV6-6 combines with J gene TRBJ1-2, with D hard to call. Trimming shortened V by 8 bases and J by 0 bases, and 13 bases separated the two germline ends. The length of the CDR3 is 14 residues. Looked up from germline, CDR1 is MNHNY and CDR2 is SVGAGI (reference sequence). The CDR3 sequence: CASQPEMTNYGYTF. DNA for the CDR3: TGTGCCAGCCAGCCGGAGATGACTAACTATGGCTACACCTTC.

The CDR3, as DNA: TGTGCCAGCAGCCAAGACTACAGGGTCTACGAGCAGTACTTC. Protein: CASSQDYRVYEQYF. J is TRBJ2-7 and V is TRBV14; tentatively, D is TRBD1 (6 bases). Trimming removed 0 bases from V and 3 bases from J, with 9 bases in between. This CDR3 is built from 14 residues. Germline assignment: CDR1 SGHDN and CDR2 FVKESK. Together with reference TRBV14 and TRBJ2-7, the CDR3 gives the full variable domain: EAGVTQFPSHSVIEKGQTVTLRCDPISGHDNLYWYRRVMGKEIKFLLHFVKESKQDESGMPNNRFLAERTGGTYSTLKVQPAELEDSGVYFCASSQDYRVYEQYFGPGTRLTVT.

With respect to this clone: As the CDR3 is not closed by the conserved phenylalanine or tryptophan, this likely results from a read error. The DNA is omitted, as the CDR3 cannot be located on it reliably, and the CDR3 follows TCRdb's listing. The V gene is TRBV11-1, the J gene TRBJ1-2; the table's D gene call, TRBD1, was not cross checked with the DNA. The CDR3 is 13 residues long, counting both termini. Germline V lookup: CDR1 SGHAT, CDR2 FQDESV (reference sequence). CDR3 in amino acids: CASSLTGAATLVS.

The rearrangement uses TRBV6-5 and TRBJ2-7; weak D call: TRBD1 (6 bases). V was clipped by 7 bases and J by 2 bases, with 12 bases between them. The CDR3 spans 13 residues. Germline V gives CDR1 MNHEY, CDR2 SVGAGI. The chain's CDR3 is CASKPEGAYEQYF. CDR3 nucleotide sequence: TGTGCCAGCAAGCCAGAGGGGGCCTACGAGCAGTACTTC.

This chain joins TRBV7-5 and TRBJ2-2; the listed D gene, TRBD2, was not tested against the DNA. TRBV7-5 is shown as a pseudogene. The CDR3 runs 15 residues. The CDR3, as DNA: TGTGCCAGACAAACTAGCGGGCTGAACACCGGGGAGCTGTTTTTT. Translating it yields CARQTSGLNTGELFF.

This chain joins TRBV7-3 and TRBJ1-1; no clear D gene. Between the trimmed V and J ends, which lost 2 bases and 2 bases, there was a span of 15 bases. The CDR3 length is 16 residues. Germline V gives CDR1 SGHTA, CDR2 FQGTGA. The CDR3 DNA reads as TGTGCCAGCAGCTTAGTAGGCGGGCGGGGAAACACTGAAGCTTTCTTT. This gives the protein CASSLVGGRGNTEAFF.

This clone has only a few counts. The chain employs TRBV2 and TRBJ2-7; 9 bases match TRBD1. Germline trimming cut 3 bases from V and 6 bases from J; bases unmatched to any gene: 18. Germline CDR1 and CDR2: SNHLY and FYNNEI. The CDR3 has 18 residues. The CDR3 DNA follows: TGTGCCAGCAGTGAGGTCCTGTTGGCGGGACAGGGTGAGGGCGAGCAGTACTTC. Residues: CASSEVLLAGQGEGEQYF.

The chain is built from TRBV9 and TRBJ2-7; TRBD1 is a possible D gene (6 bases). V lost 6 bases and J lost 6, with 40 bases in between. Germline V CDR1 and CDR2: SGDLS, YYNGEE. The CDR3 is 21 amino acids. The CDR3 DNA is TGTGCCAGCACCGACCCGAATCAGACTGTCCGGACAGCGAAACACGGCCTCGAGCAGTACTTC. Translated, it gives CASTDPNQTVRTAKHGLEQYF.

V usage is TRBV5-1 and J usage is TRBJ1-2, with 12 nucleotides matching TRBD1. This CDR3 has 15 amino acids. V lost 4 bases to trimming and J lost 4 bases; unmatched junction nucleotides: 5. CDR1 and CDR2 (germline): SGHRS, YFSETQ. The CDR3 spells CASSTGTGGSYGYTF. CDR3 in DNA: TGCGCCAGCAGCACTGGGACAGGGGGCTCCTATGGCTACACCTTC. The variable domain in full, with the rest retrieved from reference TRBV5-1 and TRBJ1-2, is KAGVTQTPRYLIKTRGQQVTLSCSPISGHRSVSWYQQTPGQGLQFLFEYFSETQRNKGNFPGRFSGRQFSNSRSEMNVSTLELGDSALYLCASSTGTGGSYGYTFGSGTRLTVV.

This clone occurred once. J is TRBJ1-2 and V is TRBV5-1; 9 positions match TRBD1. CDR3 length equals 13 residues. V lost 4 bases and J lost 8; bases outside the gene matches: 6. CDR1 and CDR2 (germline): SGHRS, YFSETQ. This chain's CDR3 is CASSRDREGGYTF. DNA for the CDR3: TGCGCCAGCAGCCGGGACAGGGAAGGAGGCTACACCTTC. The variable domain in full, with the rest retrieved from reference TRBV5-1 and TRBJ1-2, is KAGVTQTPRYLIKTRGQQVTLSCSPISGHRSVSWYQQTPGQGLQFLFEYFSETQRNKGNFPGRFSGRQFSNSRSEMNVSTLELGDSALYLCASSRDREGGYTFGSGTRLTVV.

This sequence joins TRBV7-2 and TRBJ2-2, with D tentatively TRBD2 (6 bases). The ends were cut back, 2 bases at V and 7 bases at J, with 17 bases in the middle. Germline V lookup: CDR1 SGHTA, CDR2 FQGNSA. This CDR3 spans 16 amino acids. The CDR3 loop is CASSLRPGDFGGELFF. The CDR3 DNA follows: TGTGCCAGCAGCTTAAGACCCGGGGACTTCGGCGGGGAGCTGTTTTTT.

The CDR3 DNA sequence: TGTGCCAGCAGGGAGGGGGAGCTGTTTTTT. This gives the protein CASREGELFF. The rearrangement joins TRBV12-3 or TRBV12-4 to TRBJ2-2; the D is unclear. Trimming removed 6 bases from V and 8 bases from J, with 4 bases in between. The CDR3 length is 10 residues.

This chain connects TRBV7-8 to TRBJ1-6; TRBD1 agrees at 7 bases. This CDR3 is 15 amino acids long. CDR1 is SGHVS, CDR2 FQNEAQ, per germline. Trimming took 4 bases from V and 9 from J; bases not matched to a gene: 9. DNA of the CDR3: TGTGCCAGCAGCTCCCTCCGAGAGGGGGCTTCACCCCTCCACTTT. This encodes CASSSLREGASPLHF. Supplemented by reference TRBV7-8 and TRBJ1-6, the full variable domain reads GAGVSQSPRYKVAKRGQDVALRCDPISGHVSLFWYQQALGQGPEFLTYFQNEAQLDKSGLPSDRFFAERPEGSVSTLKIQRTQQEDSAVYLCASSSLREGASPLHFGNGTRLTVT.

This chain uses TRBV18 with TRBJ2-1; 8 nucleotides line up with TRBD2. Looked up from germline, CDR1 is KGHSH and CDR2 is LQKENI. The CDR3 spans 15 residues. Unmatched junction bases numbered 2, after V lost 4 bases and J lost 0 bases. The chain's CDR3 is CASSLGLASYNEQFF. For the CDR3, the DNA is TGTGCCAGCTCACTAGGACTAGCCTCCTACAATGAGCAGTTCTTC.